These T cell receptor beta chains were read from a single sample in a study of blood T cell repertoires in COVID-19. Assay: immunoSEQ multiplex PCR; the TCRdb copy retains only in-frame clones and omits some. Here the sample spans about 170,000 clones, 83% being singletons. Material for sequencing was PBMCs or T cells enriched from blood (not recorded which). Receptor source: a woman between 45 and 60 years old who had recovered from COVID-19. The CDR3 runs from the conserved cysteine through the conserved F or W. A D gene is named only where the DNA matches it firmly. Some rows mark clone size as missing; the rest say once, few, many or name a class of expanded clone.

j_gene: TRBJ2-5; v_gene: TRBV4-2; abundance: few; d_gene: TRBD1; CDR3nt: TGTGCCAGCAGCCAGCTACAGGGGGCTTATTCGGAGACCCAGTACTTC; CDR3aa: CASSQLQGAYSETQYF
j_gene: TRBJ2-6; v_gene: TRBV5-4; abundance: NA; d_gene: TRBD1; CDR3nt: TGTGCCAGCAGCTTGAACAGGGGAGCTGGGGCCAACGTCCTGACTTTC; CDR3aa: CASSLNRGAGANVLTF
j_gene: TRBJ1-2; v_gene: TRBV27; abundance: NA; d_gene: NA; CDR3nt: TGTGCCAGCAGTTTAGTCGGGGAGGTCTATGGCTACACCTTC; CDR3aa: CASSLVGEVYGYTF
j_gene: TRBJ2-2; v_gene: TRBV28; abundance: NA; d_gene: NA; CDR3nt: TGTGCCAGCAGGCCCCAGGGGTACGACACCGGGGAGCTGTTTTTT; CDR3aa: CASRPQGYDTGELFF
j_gene: TRBJ2-5; v_gene: TRBV15; abundance: few; d_gene: NA; CDR3nt: TGTGCCACCAGCTACACAGTCGTAGAGACCCAGTACTTC; CDR3aa: CATSYTVVETQYF
j_gene: TRBJ1-1; v_gene: TRBV27; abundance: NA; d_gene: TRBD1; CDR3nt: TGTGCCAGCACAAGGACAGGGATTAACACTGAAGCTTTCTTT; CDR3aa: CASTRTGINTEAFF
j_gene: TRBJ2-5; v_gene: TRBV7-2; abundance: NA; d_gene: NA; CDR3nt: TGTGCCAGCAGCTTAGGGGTAGGGGGTAAGACCCAGTACTTC; CDR3aa: CASSLGVGGKTQYF
j_gene: TRBJ2-1; v_gene: TRBV18; abundance: few; d_gene: NA; CDR3nt: TGTGCCAGCTCAAGAGACAATGAGCAGTTCTTC; CDR3aa: CASSRDNEQFF
j_gene: TRBJ2-3; v_gene: TRBV5-1; abundance: NA; d_gene: NA; CDR3nt: TGCGCCAGCAGCTTGGCCAGAGGCGAGGGTGGCACAGATACGCAGTATTTT; CDR3aa: CASSLARGEGGTDTQYF
j_gene: TRBJ2-1; v_gene: TRBV5-1; abundance: NA; d_gene: TRBD1; CDR3nt: TGCGCCAGCCTCCCGGGACAGGGGTTCCATGAGCAGTTCTTC; CDR3aa: CASLPGQGFHEQFF
j_gene: TRBJ2-1; v_gene: TRBV19; abundance: NA; d_gene: TRBD2; CDR3nt: TGTGCCAGTAGTGCGACTAGCGGGAGGGCCAATGAGCAGTTCTTC; CDR3aa: CASSATSGRANEQFF